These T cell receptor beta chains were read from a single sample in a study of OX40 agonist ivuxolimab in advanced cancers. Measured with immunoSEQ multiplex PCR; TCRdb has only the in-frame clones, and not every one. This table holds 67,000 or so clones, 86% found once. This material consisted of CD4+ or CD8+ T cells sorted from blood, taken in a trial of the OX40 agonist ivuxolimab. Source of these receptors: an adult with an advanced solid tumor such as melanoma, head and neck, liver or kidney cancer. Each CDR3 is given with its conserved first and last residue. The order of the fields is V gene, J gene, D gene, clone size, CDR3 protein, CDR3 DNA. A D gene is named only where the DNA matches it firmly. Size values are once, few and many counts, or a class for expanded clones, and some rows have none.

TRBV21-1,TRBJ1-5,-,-,CASSPAGRGPSNQPQHF,TGTGCCAGCAGCCCTGCGGGCCGCGGTCCTAGCAATCAGCCCCAGCATTTT
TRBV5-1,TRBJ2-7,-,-,CASSLQLGDPYEQYF,TGCGCCAGCAGCTTGCAACTAGGGGATCCCTACGAGCAGTACTTC
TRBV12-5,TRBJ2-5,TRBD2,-,CASGLGTSGNQETQYF,TGTGCTAGTGGCCTCGGGACTAGCGGAAACCAAGAGACCCAGTACTTC
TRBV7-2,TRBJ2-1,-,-,CASSLNGNEQFF,TGTGCCAGCAGCTTGAACGGGAATGAGCAGTTCTTC
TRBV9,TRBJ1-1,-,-,CASSVVYSNTEAFF,TGTGCCAGCAGCGTAGTATATTCGAACACTGAAGCTTTCTTT
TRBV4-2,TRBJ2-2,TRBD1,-,CASSRDRRNTGELFF,TGTGCCAGCAGCAGGGACAGGAGGAACACCGGGGAGCTGTTTTTT
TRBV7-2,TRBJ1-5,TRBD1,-,CASSFQGAGQPQHF,TGTGCCAGCAGCTTCCAGGGGGCAGGTCAGCCCCAGCATTTT
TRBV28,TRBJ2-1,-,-,CASSPPGRNEQFF,TGTGCCAGCAGTCCCCCGGGTCGGAATGAGCAGTTCTTC
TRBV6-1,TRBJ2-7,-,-,CASSEPGTYEQYF,TGTGCCAGCAGTGAACCGGGGACATACGAGCAGTACTTC
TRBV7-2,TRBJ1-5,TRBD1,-,CASSQTGPNQPQHF,TGTGCCAGCAGCCAGACAGGGCCTAATCAGCCCCAGCATTTT
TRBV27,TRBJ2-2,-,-,CASSLSLGTNTGELFF,TGTGCCAGCAGTTTATCTCTCGGGACTAACACCGGGGAGCTGTTTTTT
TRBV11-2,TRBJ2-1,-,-,CASSLSPARRPYNEQFF,TGTGCCAGCAGCCTATCCCCCGCGCGGCGGCCCTACAATGAGCAGTTCTTC
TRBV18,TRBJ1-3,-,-,CASSPETGGNTIYF,TGTGCCAGCTCACCCGAGACAGGAGGAAACACCATATATTTT
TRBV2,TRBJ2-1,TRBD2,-,CASSGASGRYEQFF,TGTGCCAGCAGTGGGGCTAGCGGGAGGTATGAGCAGTTCTTC
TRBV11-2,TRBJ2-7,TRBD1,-,CASSLVRTGGFEQYF,TGTGCCAGCAGCTTAGTCAGGACAGGGGGCTTCGAGCAGTACTTC
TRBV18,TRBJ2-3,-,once,CASSQGRSTDTQYF,TGTGCCAGCTCACAAGGGCGGTCCACAGATACGCAGTATTTT
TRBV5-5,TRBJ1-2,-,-,CASTPGYPYGYTF,TGTGCCAGCACCCCGGGGTACCCCTATGGCTACACCTTC
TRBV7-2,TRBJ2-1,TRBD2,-,CASSLAASGSYEQFF,TGTGCCAGCAGCTTAGCGGCTAGCGGGAGCTATGAGCAGTTCTTC
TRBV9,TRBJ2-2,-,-,CASSMDTNTGELFF,TGTGCCAGCAGCATGGACACTAACACCGGGGAGCTGTTTTTT
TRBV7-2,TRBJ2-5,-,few,CASTSRNQETQYF,TGTGCCAGCACGTCCAGAAACCAAGAGACCCAGTACTTC
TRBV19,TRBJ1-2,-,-,CASREQGRGYTF,TGTGCCAGTAGGGAACAGGGCCGGGGCTACACCTTC
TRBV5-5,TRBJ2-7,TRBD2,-,CASSLVAGGTYEQYF,TGTGCCAGCAGCTTGGTGGCGGGAGGCACCTACGAGCAGTACTTC
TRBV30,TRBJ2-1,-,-,CAWSPSYNEQFF,TGTGCCTGGAGTCCAAGCTACAATGAGCAGTTCTTC
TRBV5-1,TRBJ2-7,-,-,CASSQRPEGVSYEQYF,TGCGCCAGCAGCCAGCGACCGGAGGGGGTCTCCTACGAGCAGTACTTC
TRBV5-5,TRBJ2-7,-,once,CASSLNQGYNEQYF,TGTGCCAGCAGCTTGAACCAGGGATACAACGAGCAGTACTTC
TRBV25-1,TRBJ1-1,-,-,CASSDWKNLAFF,TGTGCCAGCAGTGATTGGAAGAATTTAGCTTTCTTT
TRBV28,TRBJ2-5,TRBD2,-,CASSTRTSGSGETQYF,TGTGCCAGCAGTACAAGGACTAGCGGGAGTGGTGAGACCCAGTACTTC
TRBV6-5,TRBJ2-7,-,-,CASSSGSEQYF,TGTGCCAGCAGTTCCGGCTCCGAGCAGTACTTC
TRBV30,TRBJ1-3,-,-,CAWTDEAAGNTIYF,TGTGCCTGGACGGACGAAGCAGCCGGAAACACCATATATTTT
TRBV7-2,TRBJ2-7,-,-,CASSSASSYEQYF,TGTGCCAGCAGCTCAGCGAGCTCCTACGAGCAGTACTTC
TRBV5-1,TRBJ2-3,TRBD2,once,CASGGRQNADTQYF,TGCGCCAGCGGCGGGAGGCAGAACGCAGATACGCAGTATTTT
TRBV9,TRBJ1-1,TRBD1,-,CASSAREGAYTEAFF,TGTGCCAGCAGCGCGAGGGAGGGGGCCTACACTGAAGCTTTCTTT
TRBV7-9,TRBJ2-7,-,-,CASSPEEQYF,TGTGCCAGCAGCCCAGAAGAGCAGTACTTC
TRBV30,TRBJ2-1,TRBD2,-,CASRASGRGSYNEQFF,TGTGCCTCTCGGGCTAGCGGGAGGGGGTCCTACAATGAGCAGTTCTTC
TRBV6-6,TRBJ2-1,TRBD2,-,CASSLLAGVGNNEQFF,TGTGCCAGCAGTCTCCTAGCGGGAGTAGGCAACAATGAGCAGTTCTTC
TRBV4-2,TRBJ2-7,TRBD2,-,CASSQDPRTSGSSYEQYF,TGTGCCAGCAGCCAAGACCCTAGGACTAGCGGGAGCTCCTACGAGCAGTACTTC
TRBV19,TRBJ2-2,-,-,CASSIFGLNTGELFF,TGTGCCAGTAGTATCTTCGGACTTAACACCGGGGAGCTGTTTTTT
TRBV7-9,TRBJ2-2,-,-,CASSLGQGRDTGELFF,TGTGCCAGCAGCTTAGGACAGGGGAGGGACACCGGGGAGCTGTTTTTT
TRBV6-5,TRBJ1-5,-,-,CASSRDGNQPQHF,TGTGCCAGCAGTCGCGACGGAAATCAGCCCCAGCATTTT
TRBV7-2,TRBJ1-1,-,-,CASSSGETEAFF,TGTGCCAGCAGCTCAGGGGAGACTGAAGCTTTCTTT